The clone carrying this TCR beta chain was seen many times. Its specificity is not known. At one end the junction does not follow the germline gene, possibly because of a read error. Quantitative barcoded 5'-RACE was used to prepare TCR beta libraries. TCRdb reanalysed the 5' RACE reads using MiXCR and keeps one entry per CDR3 protein. Here the sample spans more than 250,000 distinct CDR3 sequences, around a tenth being singletons. This entry comes from a study of CD8 T cells in ankylosing spondylitis. Study findings and constraints: The clones that were linked to disease were reported to be significantly enriched in matched synovial fluid samples from ankylosing spondylitis patients.

The CDR3 has 12 residues. Germline loops: CDR1 DFQATT, CDR2 SNEGSKA (reference sequence). The chain carries TRBV20-1 and TRBJ1-2; D possibly corresponds to TRBD1 (6 bases). The receptor comes from a female donor with ankylosing spondylitis or in good health (not recorded which). Sequencing used blood, either unsorted or a sorted T cell fraction (not recorded which). The CDR3 DNA is TGCAGTGCTAGAGAACCGGGGGCGACGTCCTCCTTC. Translated: CSAREPGATSSF.